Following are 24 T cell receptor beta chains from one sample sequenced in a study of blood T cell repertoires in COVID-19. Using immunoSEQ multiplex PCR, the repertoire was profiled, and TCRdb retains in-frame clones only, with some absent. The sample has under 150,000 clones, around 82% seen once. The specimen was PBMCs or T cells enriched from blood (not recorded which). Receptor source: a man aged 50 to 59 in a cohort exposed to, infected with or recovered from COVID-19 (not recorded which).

In DNA form, the CDR3 reads TGTGCCAGCATCCGCGGGACTAGCGGGAGCGGCAATGAGCAGTTCTTC. Amino acid sequence: CASIRGTSGSGNEQFF. The chain is built from TRBV27 and TRBJ2-1, with 14 nucleotides matching TRBD2. CDR1 is MNHEY, CDR2 SMNVEV, per germline (reference sequence). CDR3 length equals 16 residues. V trimming: 7 bases; J trimming: 6 bases; junction bases outside the gene matches: 8.

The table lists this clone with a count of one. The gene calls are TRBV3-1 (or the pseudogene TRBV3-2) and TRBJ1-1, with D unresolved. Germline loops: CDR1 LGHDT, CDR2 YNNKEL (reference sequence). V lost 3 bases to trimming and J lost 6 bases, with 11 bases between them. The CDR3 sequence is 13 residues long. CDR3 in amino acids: CASSQYSGAEAFF. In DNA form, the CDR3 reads TGTGCCAGCAGCCAGTATTCCGGGGCTGAAGCTTTCTTT.

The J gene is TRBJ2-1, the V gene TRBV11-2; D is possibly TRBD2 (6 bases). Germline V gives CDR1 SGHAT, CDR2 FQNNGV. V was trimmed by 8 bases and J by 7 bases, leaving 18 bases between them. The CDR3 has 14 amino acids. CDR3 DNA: TGTGCCAGCGCCCCGGGGGTGGAGATGAATGAGCAGTTCTTC. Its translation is CASAPGVEMNEQFF. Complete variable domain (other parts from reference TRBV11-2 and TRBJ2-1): EAGVAQSPRYKIIEKRQSVAFWCNPISGHATLYWYQQILGQGPKLLIQFQNNGVVDDSQLPKDRFSAERLKGVDSTLKIQPAKLEDSAVYLCASAPGVEMNEQFFGPGTRLTVL.

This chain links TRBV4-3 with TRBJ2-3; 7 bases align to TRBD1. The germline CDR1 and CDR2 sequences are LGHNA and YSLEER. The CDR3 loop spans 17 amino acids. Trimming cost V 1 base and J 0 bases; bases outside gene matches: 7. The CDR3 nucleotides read TGCGCCAGCAGCCAAGGGCAAGGGGGCGGGAGCACAGATACGCAGTATTTT. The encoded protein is CASSQGQGGGSTDTQYF.

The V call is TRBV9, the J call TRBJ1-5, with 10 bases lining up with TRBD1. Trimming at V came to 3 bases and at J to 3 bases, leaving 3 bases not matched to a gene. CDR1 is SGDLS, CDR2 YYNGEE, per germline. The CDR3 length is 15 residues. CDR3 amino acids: CASSATGGTNQPQHF. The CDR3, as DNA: TGTGCCAGCAGCGCGACAGGGGGCACCAATCAGCCCCAGCATTTT.

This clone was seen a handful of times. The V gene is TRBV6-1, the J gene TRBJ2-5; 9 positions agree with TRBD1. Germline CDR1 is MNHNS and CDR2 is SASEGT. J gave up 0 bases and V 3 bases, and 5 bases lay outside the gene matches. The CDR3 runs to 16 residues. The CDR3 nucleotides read TGTGCCAGCAGTGATATGGGACAGGGTTACCAAGAGACCCAGTACTTC. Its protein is CASSDMGQGYQETQYF.

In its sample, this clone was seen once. The CDR3 reads CASSLKRTSTDTQYF. CDR3 nucleotide sequence: TGTGCCAGCAGTTTAAAACGGACTAGCACAGATACGCAGTATTTT. J is TRBJ2-3 and V is TRBV27, with D perhaps matching TRBD2 (5 bases). Germline-derived CDR1 and CDR2 are MNHEY and SMNVEV (reference sequence). V gave up 2 bases and J gave up 0 bases, with 9 bases separating them. The CDR3 runs to 15 residues.

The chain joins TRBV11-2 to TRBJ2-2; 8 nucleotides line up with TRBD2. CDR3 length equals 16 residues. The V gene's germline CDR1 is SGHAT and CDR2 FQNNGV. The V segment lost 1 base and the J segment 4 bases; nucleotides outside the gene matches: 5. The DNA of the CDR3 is TGTGCCAGCAGCTTAGCGGGGGGGCTTACCACCGGGGAGCTGTTTTTT. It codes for CASSLAGGLTTGELFF.

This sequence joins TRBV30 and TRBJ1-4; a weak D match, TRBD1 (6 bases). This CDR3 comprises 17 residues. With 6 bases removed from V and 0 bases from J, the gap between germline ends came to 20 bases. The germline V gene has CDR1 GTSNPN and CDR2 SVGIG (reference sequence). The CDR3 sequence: CACRILGGHATNEKLFF. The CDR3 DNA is TGTGCCTGCCGAATCCTAGGGGGACACGCAACTAATGAAAAACTGTTTTTT.

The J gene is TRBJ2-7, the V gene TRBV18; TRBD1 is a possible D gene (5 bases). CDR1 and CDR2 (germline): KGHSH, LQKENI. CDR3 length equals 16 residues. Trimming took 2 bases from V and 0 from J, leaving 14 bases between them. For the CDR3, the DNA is TGTGCCAGCTCACCAGTGCCTTTAGGGGCCTCCTACGAGCAGTACTTC. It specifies CASSPVPLGASYEQYF.

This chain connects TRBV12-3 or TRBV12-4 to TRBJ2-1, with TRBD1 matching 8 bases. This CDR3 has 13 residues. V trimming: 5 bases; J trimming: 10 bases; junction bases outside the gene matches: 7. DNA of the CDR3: TGTGCCAGCAGTATACTGGACAGGGTAGAGCAGTTCTTC. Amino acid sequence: CASSILDRVEQFF.

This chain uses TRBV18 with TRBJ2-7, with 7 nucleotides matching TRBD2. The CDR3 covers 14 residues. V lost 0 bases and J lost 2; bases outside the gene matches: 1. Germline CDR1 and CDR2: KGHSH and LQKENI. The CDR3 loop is CASSPPSGAYEQYF. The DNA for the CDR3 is TGTGCCAGCTCACCACCGAGCGGGGCCTACGAGCAGTACTTC. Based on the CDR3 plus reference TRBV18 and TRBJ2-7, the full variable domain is NAGVMQNPRHLVRRRGQEARLRCSPMKGHSHVYWYRQLPEEGLKFMVYLQKENIIDESGMPKERFSAEFPKEGPSILRIQQVVRGDSAAYFCASSPPSGAYEQYFGPGTRLTVT.

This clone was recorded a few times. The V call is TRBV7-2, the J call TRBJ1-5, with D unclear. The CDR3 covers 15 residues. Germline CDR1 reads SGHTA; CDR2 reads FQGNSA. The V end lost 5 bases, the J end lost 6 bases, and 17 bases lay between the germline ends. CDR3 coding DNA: TGTGCCAGCAGCCTCTCGGGCGGGTATGGTCAGCCCCAGCATTTT. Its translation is CASSLSGGYGQPQHF.

The CDR3 region is CASIQAGEFGVGTEAFF. CDR3 sequence (DNA): TGTGCCAGCATCCAAGCGGGGGAGTTTGGTGTGGGCACTGAAGCTTTCTTT. The chain links TRBV27 to TRBJ1-1; D is perhaps TRBD1 (5 bases). The V gene's germline CDR1 is MNHEY and CDR2 SMNVEV (reference sequence). The V and J ends lost 7 bases and 4 bases respectively, with 25 bases between them. CDR3 length: 17 residues.

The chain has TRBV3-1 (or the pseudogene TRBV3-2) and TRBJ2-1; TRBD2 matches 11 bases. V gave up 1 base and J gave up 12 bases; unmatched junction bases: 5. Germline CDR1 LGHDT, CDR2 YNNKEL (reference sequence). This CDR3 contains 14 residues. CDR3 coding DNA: TGTGCCAGCAGCCAAGGACTAGCGGGGACAGGGCAGTTCTTC. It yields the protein CASSQGLAGTGQFF.

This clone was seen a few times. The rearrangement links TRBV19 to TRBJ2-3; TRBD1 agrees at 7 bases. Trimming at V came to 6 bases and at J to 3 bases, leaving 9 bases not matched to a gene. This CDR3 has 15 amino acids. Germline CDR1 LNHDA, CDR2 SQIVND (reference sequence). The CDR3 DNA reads TGTGCCAGTAGCCCCCCCGACAGGGTGACAGATACGCAGTATTTT. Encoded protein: CASSPPDRVTDTQYF.

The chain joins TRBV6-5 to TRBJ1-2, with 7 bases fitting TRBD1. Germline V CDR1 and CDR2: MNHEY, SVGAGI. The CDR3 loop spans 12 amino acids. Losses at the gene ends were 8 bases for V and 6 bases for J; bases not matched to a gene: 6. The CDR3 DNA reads TGTGCCAGCTATACAGGGGTCGATGGCTACACCTTC. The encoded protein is CASYTGVDGYTF.

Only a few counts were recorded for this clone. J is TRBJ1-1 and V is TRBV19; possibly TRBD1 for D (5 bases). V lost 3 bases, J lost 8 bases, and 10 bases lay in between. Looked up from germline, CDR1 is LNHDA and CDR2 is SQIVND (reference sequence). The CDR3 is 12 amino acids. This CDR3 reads CASSIGAAEAFF. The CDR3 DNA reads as TGTGCCAGTAGTATTGGGGCAGCCGAAGCTTTCTTT.

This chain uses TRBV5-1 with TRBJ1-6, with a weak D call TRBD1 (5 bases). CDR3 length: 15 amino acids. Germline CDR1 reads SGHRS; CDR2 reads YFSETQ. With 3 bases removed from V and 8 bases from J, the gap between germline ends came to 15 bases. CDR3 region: CASSSDTQGYSPLHF. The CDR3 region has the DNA TGCGCCAGCAGCTCAGACACCCAGGGTTATTCACCCCTCCACTTT.

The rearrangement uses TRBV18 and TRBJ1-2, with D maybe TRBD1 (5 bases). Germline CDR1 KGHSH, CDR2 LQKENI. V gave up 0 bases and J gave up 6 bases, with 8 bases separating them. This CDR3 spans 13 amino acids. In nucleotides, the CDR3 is TGTGCCAGCTCACCACCCACCAGGGATGGCTACACCTTC. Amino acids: CASSPPTRDGYTF.

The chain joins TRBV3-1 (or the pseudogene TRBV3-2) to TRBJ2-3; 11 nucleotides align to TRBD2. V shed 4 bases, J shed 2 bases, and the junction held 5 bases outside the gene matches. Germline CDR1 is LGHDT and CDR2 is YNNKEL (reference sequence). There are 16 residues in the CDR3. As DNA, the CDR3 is TGTGCCAGCAGCCCTCTAGCGGGGGGCCTCACAGATACGCAGTATTTT. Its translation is CASSPLAGGLTDTQYF.

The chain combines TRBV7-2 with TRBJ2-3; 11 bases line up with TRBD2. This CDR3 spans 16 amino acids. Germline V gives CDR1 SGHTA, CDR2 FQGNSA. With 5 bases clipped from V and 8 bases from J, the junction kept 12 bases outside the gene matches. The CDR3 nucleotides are TGTGCCAGCAGCCTCCTAGCGGGGGGCGGAAGCGCTACGCAGTATTTT. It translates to CASSLLAGGGSATQYF.

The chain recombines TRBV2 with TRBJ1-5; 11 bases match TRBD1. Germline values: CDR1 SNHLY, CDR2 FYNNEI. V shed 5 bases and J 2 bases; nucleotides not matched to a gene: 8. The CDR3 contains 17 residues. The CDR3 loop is CASSPGQGVKGNQPQHF. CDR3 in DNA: TGTGCCAGCAGTCCGGGACAGGGGGTCAAAGGCAATCAGCCCCAGCATTTT.

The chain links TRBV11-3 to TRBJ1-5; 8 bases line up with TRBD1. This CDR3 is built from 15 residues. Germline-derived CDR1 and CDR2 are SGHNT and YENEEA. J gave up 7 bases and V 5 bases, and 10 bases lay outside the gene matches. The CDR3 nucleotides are TGTGCCAGCAGCCGTATGGACAGGGATGGACAGCCCCAGCATTTT. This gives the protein CASSRMDRDGQPQHF.